This T cell receptor beta chain came from a study of T cells in Graves' hyperthyroidism and ophthalmopathy (dated by TCRdb to between 2018 and 2021). At the level of the whole study: Peripheral blood was collected at initial diagnosis, before any treatment. An independent validation cohort of 18 to 20 hyperthyroidism patients and roughly 16 patients who later progressed to ophthalmopathy tested prospective prediction of ophthalmopathy. After blood sampling, hyperthyroidism patients were treated with methimazole at a starting dose of 30 mg daily, and ophthalmopathy patients were treated with high-dose intravenous methylprednisolone. For training and testing, the 100 or so patients in the discovery cohort were randomly divided in a 7:3 ratio. TCR Vbeta CDR3 sequencing of 140 or so peripheral blood samples (about 45 ophthalmopathy, about 75 hyperthyroidism and around 17 progressor patients) is reported in the paper. Thyroid tissue and blood T-cell repertoires from six Graves' hyperthyroidism patients were also compared in the study. To identify TCR V-J signatures that set the groups apart, the researchers used a discovery cohort of 95 to 100 patients, made up of around 42 with Graves' ophthalmopathy and some 58 with stable Graves' hyperthyroidism. Overall study results and their limits: A model built on a 13 V-J signature distinguished ophthalmopathy from stable hyperthyroidism, reaching 85% to 90% sensitivity and 81.08% specificity in cross-validation and 80%/75% in testing. Blood samples also contained most of the expanded thyroid clonotypes (frequency above 0.001), which suggests that blood repertoires may reflect thyroid immune responses. During validation, the model predicted progression to ophthalmopathy a median of about 5.9 months ahead of onset, with 70.59% sensitivity and 72.22% specificity. Sample size was not statistically predetermined, and investigators were not blinded to group allocation.

Remarks on this clonotype: Its antigen is unknown. No much larger clonotype is one base removed from it; base qualities were not supplied.

A patient counted as having stable Graves' hyperthyroidism if no progression to ophthalmopathy occurred over 18 months of follow-up. Hyperthyroidism patients were newly diagnosed, had a disease duration of under 2 months, and were aged 18 to 65 years. The study excluded patients with uncontrolled infections, other autoimmune diseases, pregnancy or lactation. Diagnoses relied on clinical symptoms, serum thyroxine and TRAb, thyroid ultrasound and orbital computed tomography. PBMCs were isolated from roughly 10 ml of fresh peripheral blood by Ficoll-Paque density gradient centrifugation. Total RNA was extracted with Trizol reagent, and quality was checked on an Agilent 2100 Bioanalyzer. The TCR beta CDR3 regions were amplified from RNA transcripts. The TCR CDR3 was subjected to a first round of RT-PCR using the HTBI primer set and the Qiagen OneStep RT-PCR kit. Libraries were constructed in a second round of multiplex PCR, after which size selection and purification were carried out. Libraries were sequenced paired-end with 100 bp reads on an Illumina HiSeq2000. As for the original processing: Raw data were processed with SOAPnuke, discarding reads with adapters, uncalled bases, mean Phred below 15, or no exact constant-primer or identifier match. COPE v1.2.5 was used to merge high-quality paired reads, and clonotypes were defined as unique nucleotide sequences. MiTCR v1.1 was used to align the clonotypes against IMGT TRBV, TRBD and TRBJ reference segments. The analysis was restricted to V-J combinations with a frequency above 0.0001, which together covered about 99% of the repertoires. The TCS score was defined as F50 (clonal expansion) divided by E x V (chaos), with BLOSUM62-based TCRdist calculated between CDR3 peptides within each V-J. Welch's t-statistics and random forest reduced 500 to 550 V-J features to under 15, which were used in a naive Bayes classifier (R e1071). TCRdb's own reprocessing of the public reads used fastp at Q25 and MiXCR and kept productive beta chains. CDR3 protein duplicates are merged, each entry listing the most common genes and DNA. TCRdb, rather than the study authors, made the V and J calls. In all, the sample holds roughly 300,000 distinct CDR3 sequences, and around 20% of those were seen once. The top ten clonotypes cover about 50% of the sample.

The germline V gene encodes CDR1 SNHLY and CDR2 FYNNEI. The germline ends are 7 bases apart after V is trimmed by 1 base and J by 0 bases. The CDR3 has 15 amino acids, counting the end cysteine and phenylalanine. This entry keeps only the CDR3 DNA: 45 bases, framed from base 1. The chain uses TRBV2 and TRBJ2-1; the D gene cannot be named for sure. This receptor was obtained from a woman aged 45-65 years with Graves' hyperthyroidism. The sample taken for sequencing was blood. The nucleotide sequence is given as TGTGCCAGCAGTGAAGAGGCGGTCTCCTACAATGAGCAGTTCTTC. This is translated as CASSEEAVSYNEQFF.